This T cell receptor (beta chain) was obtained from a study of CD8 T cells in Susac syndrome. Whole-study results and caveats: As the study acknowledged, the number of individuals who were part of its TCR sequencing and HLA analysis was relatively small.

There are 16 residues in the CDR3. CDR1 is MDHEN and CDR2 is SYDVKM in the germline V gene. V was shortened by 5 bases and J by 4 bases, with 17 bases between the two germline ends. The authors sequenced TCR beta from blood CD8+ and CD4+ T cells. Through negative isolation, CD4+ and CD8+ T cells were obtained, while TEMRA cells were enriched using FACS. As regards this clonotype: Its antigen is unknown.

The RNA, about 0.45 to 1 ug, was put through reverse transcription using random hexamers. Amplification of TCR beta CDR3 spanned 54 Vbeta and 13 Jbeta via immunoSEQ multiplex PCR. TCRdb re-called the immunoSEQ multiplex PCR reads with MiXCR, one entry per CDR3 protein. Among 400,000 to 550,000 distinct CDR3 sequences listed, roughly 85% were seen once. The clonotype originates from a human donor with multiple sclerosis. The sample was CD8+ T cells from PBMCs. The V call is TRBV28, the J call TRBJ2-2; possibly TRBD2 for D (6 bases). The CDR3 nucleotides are TGTGCCAGCAGTGGCGCCGAGGAGGGCACCACCGGGGAGCTGTTTTTT. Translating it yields CASSGAEEGTTGELFF.